Below are 32 T cell receptor beta chains sequenced from a single sample in a study of blood T cells in healthy people across ages. Alongside a J-beta primer mix, a sample-barcoded 5' primer served in a second PCR lasting roughly 7 to 11 cycles. TCRdb re-derived calls from the 5' RACE reads in MiXCR, one entry per CDR3 protein. The table records over 950,000 distinct CDR3 sequences, roughly two fifths of them present only once. The sample taken for sequencing was blood. These receptor sequences come from a man aged 18 to 29 in good health.

A few counts support this clonotype. The chain employs TRBV6-1 and TRBJ1-4; the match to TRBD1 covers 7 bases. The CDR3 has 15 amino acids. Germline lookup yields CDR1 MNHNS and CDR2 SASEGT. The ends lost 6 bases at V and 7 bases at J; junction bases unmatched: 11. CDR3 DNA: TGTGCCAGCAGAAGTCCGACAGGGCCTAGTGAAAAACTGTTTTTT. It is translated as CASRSPTGPSEKLFF.

V and J are TRBV29-1 and TRBJ1-2, with D uncertain. CDR3 size: 13 residues. The germline V gene has CDR1 SQVTM and CDR2 ANQGSEA. The V end was cut by 4 bases, the J end by 7 bases, with 16 bases between. CDR3 residues: CSVVGFYAGGYTF. In nucleotides, the CDR3 is TGCAGCGTTGTTGGGTTTTATGCGGGTGGCTACACCTTC.

The chain has TRBV20-1 and TRBJ1-1; a possible D gene is TRBD1 (5 bases). The V end was cut by 6 bases, the J end by 3 bases, with 17 bases between. Germline V gives CDR1 DFQATT, CDR2 SNEGSKA (reference sequence). The CDR3 contains 14 residues. The CDR3 DNA is TGCAGTGCGTGGGACCCCCCATCGGACACTGAAGCTTTCTTT. Protein product: CSAWDPPSDTEAFF.

The chain has TRBV29-1 and TRBJ2-5, with D possibly called TRBD1 or TRBD2 (5 bases each). Trimming shortened V by 7 bases and J by 1 base, and 13 bases separated the two germline ends. Germline V CDR1 and CDR2: SQVTM, ANQGSEA. There are 13 residues in the CDR3. The CDR3 coding sequence is TGCAGCGGGGGGTGGGGATTCCAAGAGACCCAGTACTTC. This gives the protein CSGGWGFQETQYF.

The chain is built from TRBV7-2 and TRBJ2-5; D is unclear. CDR1 is SGHTA and CDR2 is FQGNSA in the germline V gene. The CDR3 loop spans 10 amino acids. Trimming stripped 5 bases from V and 11 bases from J, with 9 bases between. Here the CDR3 reads CASSPHVQYF. Here the CDR3 DNA reads TGTGCCAGCAGCCCCCATGTTCAGTACTTC.

The chain joins TRBV20-1 to TRBJ2-5; perhaps TRBD2 as D (7 bases). CDR1 is DFQATT and CDR2 is SNEGSKA in the germline V gene (reference sequence). There are 18 residues in the CDR3. The germline V and J ends were trimmed by 3 bases and 5 bases, with 28 bases remaining between them. The DNA of the CDR3 is TGCAGTGCTAGGACCCAGAGCGGGACACGGGGAACTCGGGAGACCCAGTACTTC. The encoded protein is CSARTQSGTRGTRETQYF.

This CDR3 reads CASSLRAVSGNTIYF. CDR3 bases: TGTGCCAGCAGCCTTAGGGCAGTCTCTGGAAACACCATATATTTT. The chain links TRBV7-9 to TRBJ1-3; D is ambiguous. The CDR3 contains 15 residues. V shed 5 bases and J shed 0 bases, with 11 bases lying between them. The germline CDR1 and CDR2 sequences are SEHNR and FQNEAQ (reference sequence).

V usage is TRBV20-1 and J usage is TRBJ1-4; D unresolved. This CDR3 has 17 residues. Trimming took 3 bases from V and 0 from J, leaving 17 bases between them. Germline CDR1 is DFQATT and CDR2 is SNEGSKA (reference sequence). CDR3 sequence: CSARGRRPLATNEKLFF. The CDR3 coding sequence is TGCAGTGCTAGGGGCAGGAGGCCCCTTGCAACTAATGAAAAACTGTTTTTT.

The V call is TRBV12-5, the J call TRBJ1-2, with D possibly matching TRBD1 (5 bases). Germline loops: CDR1 LGHNT, CDR2 FRNRAP. The CDR3 is 19 amino acids. Trimming pared 0 bases from V and 4 bases from J, leaving 24 bases between. The CDR3 protein is CASGLVRWGWDYFIYGYTF. The CDR3 nucleotides read TGTGCTAGTGGTTTGGTACGATGGGGCTGGGACTACTTTATCTATGGCTACACCTTC.

A few counts support this clonotype. CDR3 protein: CASSQDRGGYTEAFF. DNA for the CDR3: TGTGCCAGCAGCCAAGATCGCGGGGGTTACACTGAAGCTTTCTTT. The chain recombines TRBV14 with TRBJ1-1; maybe TRBD1 (5 bases). The CDR3 loop spans 15 amino acids. The V and J ends lost 0 bases and 3 bases respectively, with 11 bases between them. CDR1 and CDR2 (germline): SGHDN, FVKESK.

The genes are TRBV7-9 and TRBJ2-3; 8 bases align to TRBD1. V lost 5 bases and J lost 2; bases outside the gene matches: 6. The CDR3 is made up of 15 amino acids. Germline CDR1 is SEHNR and CDR2 is FQNEAQ (reference sequence). The CDR3 DNA reads as TGTGCCAGCAGCCGCGACAGGGGTTACACAGATACGCAGTATTTT. This gives the protein CASSRDRGYTDTQYF.

The genes are TRBV4-1 and TRBJ1-6; possibly TRBD1 for D (5 bases). The germline V gene encodes CDR1 MGHRA and CDR2 YSYEKL. V gave up 0 bases and J gave up 10 bases, with 10 bases separating them. The CDR3 runs to 14 residues. The CDR3 bases are TGCGCCAGCAGCCAAGATGTTTGGGACTCACCCCTCCACTTT. It yields the protein CASSQDVWDSPLHF.

Note on this clonotype: A much larger clonotype is one base distant, so this may be a read error. The chain has TRBV4-3 and TRBJ1-2; D is unresolved. Trimming removed 1 base from V and 3 bases from J, with 9 bases in between. The CDR3 length is 14 residues. The germline V gene has CDR1 LGHNA and CDR2 YSLEER. CDR3 DNA sequence: TGCGCCAGCAGCCAAGGTTCCCCCCACTATGGCTACACCTTC. Translating gives CASSQGSPHYGYTF.

The chain links TRBV6-1 to TRBJ2-1; D unclear. Germline V gives CDR1 MNHNS, CDR2 SASEGT. The length of the CDR3 is 16 residues. Between the trimmed V and J ends, which lost 6 bases and 8 bases, there was a span of 23 bases. The chain's CDR3 is CASRNNPRKMLHEQFF. The DNA for the CDR3 is TGTGCCAGCAGGAATAATCCCCGTAAAATGCTCCATGAGCAGTTCTTC.

J is TRBJ2-7 and V is TRBV12-3 or TRBV12-4, with D perhaps assigned TRBD1 or TRBD2 (5 bases each). Trimming left V 4 bases short and J 2 bases short, with 9 bases between. There are 13 residues in the CDR3. The CDR3 region is CASSCQGAYEQYF. The CDR3 DNA reads TGTGCCAGCAGTTGCCAGGGAGCCTACGAGCAGTACTTC.

The chain uses TRBV11-2 and TRBJ2-7, with a tentative D call TRBD2 (5 bases). The ends were cut back, 5 bases at V and 3 bases at J, with 20 bases in the middle. This CDR3 is built from 16 residues. Germline CDR1 SGHAT, CDR2 FQNNGV. The CDR3 DNA is TGTGCCAGCAGCCCCCGCCCGAACAGAGGAGGCTACGAGCAGTACTTC. Translated, it gives CASSPRPNRGGYEQYF.

The chain is built from TRBV5-6 and TRBJ1-1; possible D gene TRBD1, 5 bases. V dropped 0 bases and J dropped 1 base, with 13 bases sitting between them. Germline-derived CDR1 and CDR2 are SGHDT and YYEEEE. This CDR3 contains 16 residues. DNA of the CDR3: TGTGCCAGCAGCTTGGGTTCAGGGTTGGAGAACACTGAAGCTTTCTTT. Protein: CASSLGSGLENTEAFF.

This rearrangement joins TRBV24-1 to TRBJ2-7; possible D gene TRBD2, 5 bases. The J call is uncertain, as TRBJ2-5 better fits the DNA end. This CDR3 contains 13 residues. Germline CDR1 KGHDR, CDR2 SFDVKD. The CDR3 reads CATRTIAPETQYF. As DNA, the CDR3 is TGTGCCACCAGGACTATAGCCCCAGAGACCCAGTACTTC.

V and J are TRBV20-1 and TRBJ2-7; no clear D. The CDR3 runs 14 residues. V lost 1 base, J lost 3 bases, and 13 bases lay in between. Looked up from germline, CDR1 is DFQATT and CDR2 is SNEGSKA (reference sequence). The chain's CDR3 is CSARVKQSSYEQYF. The CDR3 nucleotides are TGCAGTGCTAGAGTGAAACAGTCGAGCTACGAGCAGTACTTC.

This clonotype was seen once. This chain uses TRBV20-1 with TRBJ2-3; 8 nucleotides align to TRBD2. V was pared by 3 bases and J by 5 bases, with 16 bases of the junction left unmatched. This CDR3 contains 17 residues. Germline-derived CDR1 and CDR2 are DFQATT and SNEGSKA (reference sequence). This chain's CDR3 is CSASGPSSGGSKDTQYF. The CDR3 DNA is TGCAGTGCTAGCGGGCCCTCGAGCGGGGGCTCCAAAGATACGCAGTATTTT.

This clonotype was seen many times. V and J are TRBV12-3 or TRBV12-4 and TRBJ1-2; no firm D call. The CDR3 is 14 amino acids. Trimming shortened V by 4 bases and J by 5 bases, and 14 bases separated the two germline ends. The CDR3 loop reads CASSSGSGRYGYTF. CDR3 nucleotides: TGTGCCAGCAGTTCAGGTTCGGGCCGTTATGGCTACACCTTC.

V usage is TRBV4-2 and J usage is TRBJ2-7; perhaps TRBD1 as D (5 bases). CDR3 length equals 15 residues. Trimming stripped 2 bases from V and 2 bases from J, with 13 bases between. CDR1 is LGHNA, CDR2 YNFKEQ, per germline. The CDR3 nucleotides are TGTGCCAGCAGCCAACCTCAGGGAATTACCTACGAGCAGTACTTC. It yields the protein CASSQPQGITYEQYF.

In regard to this clonotype: A junction boundary mismatches the germline segment, possibly from a read error. V is TRBV28 and J is TRBJ2-1, with a weak D call TRBD1 (5 bases). Per germline, CDR1 MDHEN and CDR2 SYDVKM. This CDR3 has 16 residues. CDR3 DNA: TGTGCCGGCAGCTCGCCTACCCCAGACAGATACAATGAGCAGTTCTTC. Amino acid sequence: CAGSSPTPDRYNEQFF.

The V gene is TRBV4-3, the J gene TRBJ2-2; TRBD1 aligns across 10 bases. Per germline, CDR1 LGHNA and CDR2 YSLEER. V was clipped by 8 bases and J by 1 base; unmatched bases: 1. This CDR3 contains 14 residues. The CDR3 loop reads CASGQGVNTGELFF. DNA for the CDR3: TGCGCCAGCGGACAGGGGGTGAACACCGGGGAGCTGTTTTTT.

This chain joins TRBV4-2 and TRBJ2-3; D tentatively fits TRBD1 or TRBD2 (6 bases each). This CDR3 comprises 15 residues. V lost 0 bases and J 6 bases, leaving 13 bases between the germline ends. CDR1 is LGHNA, CDR2 YNFKEQ, per germline. Written as DNA, the CDR3 is TGTGCCAGCAGCCAAGACCGCTCGGGGGCTGATACGCAGTATTTT. Encoded protein: CASSQDRSGADTQYF.

This clonotype has just a few counts. The rearrangement joins TRBV7-6 to TRBJ1-2; 8 bases map to TRBD1. This CDR3 contains 15 residues. V was pared by 1 base and J by 6 bases, with 7 bases of the junction left unmatched. The germline CDR1 and CDR2 sequences are SGHVS and FNYEAQ. The DNA of the CDR3 is TGTGCCAGCAGCTTAGAACTGCAGGGGGCCCATGGCTACACCTTC. Residues: CASSLELQGAHGYTF. The whole variable domain, filled in from reference TRBV7-6 and TRBJ1-2, reads GAGVSQSPRYKVTKRGQDVALRCDPISGHVSLYWYRQALGQGPEFLTYFNYEAQQDKSGLPNDRFSAERPEGSISTLTIQRTEQRDSAMYRCASSLELQGAHGYTFGSGTRLTVV.

This chain joins TRBV20-1 and TRBJ1-4, with D perhaps TRBD1 (5 bases). This CDR3 is built from 15 residues. CDR1 and CDR2 (germline): DFQATT, SNEGSKA (reference sequence). With 0 bases removed from V and 3 bases from J, the gap between germline ends came to 11 bases. CDR3: CSARDTKQANEKLFF. The CDR3 coding sequence is TGCAGTGCTAGAGATACGAAACAGGCTAATGAAAAACTGTTTTTT.

This rearrangement joins TRBV7-9 to TRBJ2-7; 7 nucleotides align to TRBD1. After removal of 5 bases from V and 10 bases from J, the junction contained 14 bases not matched to a gene. The CDR3 runs to 14 residues. Germline loops: CDR1 SEHNR, CDR2 FQNEAQ (reference sequence). CDR3 amino acids: CASSEGKGAMGQYF. CDR3 sequence (DNA): TGTGCCAGCAGCGAAGGGAAGGGGGCTATGGGACAGTACTTC.

In DNA form, the CDR3 reads TGTGCTTCCCAGGCCGTGAACACCGGGGAGCTGTTTTTT. Its translation: CASQAVNTGELFF. V and J are TRBV15 and TRBJ2-2; D gene ambiguous. CDR3 length: 13 amino acids. From germline, CDR1 is LNHNV and CDR2 YYDKDF (reference sequence).

The rearrangement joins TRBV29-1 to TRBJ1-2; D is ambiguous. CDR3 size: 17 residues. Germline V gene sequence: CDR1 SQVTM, CDR2 ANQGSEA. Trimming removed 7 bases at V and 0 bases at J, with 24 bases between. CDR3 nucleotides: TGCAGCGCCACATTTGGACCGAAGACTCACCCTAACTATGGCTACACCTTC. Translating it yields CSATFGPKTHPNYGYTF. Variable domain in full (rest from reference TRBV29-1 and TRBJ1-2): SAVISQKPSRDICQRGTSLTIQCQVDSQVTMMFWYRQQPGQSLTLIATANQGSEATYESGFVIDKFPISRPNLTFSTLTVSNMSPEDSSIYLCSATFGPKTHPNYGYTFGSGTRLTVV.

This chain links TRBV27 with TRBJ1-2; D gene unclear. The germline V and J ends were trimmed by 8 bases and 8 bases, with 18 bases remaining between them. The germline V gene has CDR1 MNHEY and CDR2 SMNVEV (reference sequence). This CDR3 comprises 13 residues. CDR3 DNA: TGTGCCAGCCCCACGGGTCCACTCGGAGGCTACACCTTC. This gives the protein CASPTGPLGGYTF.

The CDR3 is CASSFGGREDTQYF. The CDR3 DNA reads TGTGCCAGCAGTTTTGGGGGCCGGGAAGATACGCAGTATTTT. The V gene is TRBV12-3 or TRBV12-4, the J gene TRBJ2-3, with D tentatively TRBD1 (6 bases). The CDR3 loop spans 14 amino acids. Trimming cost V 3 bases and J 5 bases, with 12 bases left between them.